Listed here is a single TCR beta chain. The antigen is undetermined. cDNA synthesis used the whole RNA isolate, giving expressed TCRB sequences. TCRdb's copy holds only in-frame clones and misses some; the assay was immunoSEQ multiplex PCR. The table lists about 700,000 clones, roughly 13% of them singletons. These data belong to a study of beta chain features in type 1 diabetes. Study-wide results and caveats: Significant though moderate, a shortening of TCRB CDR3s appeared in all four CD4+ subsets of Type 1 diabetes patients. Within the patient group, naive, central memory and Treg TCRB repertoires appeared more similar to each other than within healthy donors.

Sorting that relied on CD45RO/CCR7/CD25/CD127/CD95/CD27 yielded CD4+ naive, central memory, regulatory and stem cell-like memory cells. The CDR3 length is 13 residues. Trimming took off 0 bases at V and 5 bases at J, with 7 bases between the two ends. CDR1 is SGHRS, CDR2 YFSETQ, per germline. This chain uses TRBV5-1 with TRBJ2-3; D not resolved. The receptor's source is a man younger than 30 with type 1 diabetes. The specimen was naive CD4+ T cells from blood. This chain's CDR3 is CASSLGPLDTQYF. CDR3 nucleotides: TGCGCCAGCAGCTTGGGGCCACTAGATACGCAGTATTTT.